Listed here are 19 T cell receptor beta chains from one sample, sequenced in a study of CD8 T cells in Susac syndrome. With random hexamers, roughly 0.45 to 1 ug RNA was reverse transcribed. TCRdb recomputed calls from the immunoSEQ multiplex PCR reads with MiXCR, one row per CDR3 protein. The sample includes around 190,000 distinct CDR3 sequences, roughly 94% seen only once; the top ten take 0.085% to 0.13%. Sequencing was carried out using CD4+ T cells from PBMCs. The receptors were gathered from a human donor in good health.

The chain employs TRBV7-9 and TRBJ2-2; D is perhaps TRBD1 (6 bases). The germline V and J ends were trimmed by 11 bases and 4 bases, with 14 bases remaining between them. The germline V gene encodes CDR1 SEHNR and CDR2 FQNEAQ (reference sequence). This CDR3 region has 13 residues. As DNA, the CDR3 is TGTGCCGGGTTACAGGGTGCCACCGGGGAGCTGTTTTTT. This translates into CAGLQGATGELFF.

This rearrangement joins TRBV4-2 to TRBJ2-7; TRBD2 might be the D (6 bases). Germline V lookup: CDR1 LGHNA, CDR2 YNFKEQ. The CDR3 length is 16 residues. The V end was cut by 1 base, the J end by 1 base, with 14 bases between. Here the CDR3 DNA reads TGTGCCAGCAGCCAAGCGGAGGGAGAGAGGTCCTACGAGCAGTACTTC. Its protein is CASSQAEGERSYEQYF.

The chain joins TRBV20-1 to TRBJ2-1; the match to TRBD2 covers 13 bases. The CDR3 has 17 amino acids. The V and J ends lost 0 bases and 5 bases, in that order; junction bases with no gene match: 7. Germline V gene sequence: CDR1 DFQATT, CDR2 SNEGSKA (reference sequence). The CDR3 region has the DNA TGCAGTGCTAGAGACCCTTGGACTAGCGGGAGTAACAATGAGCAGTTCTTC. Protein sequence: CSARDPWTSGSNNEQFF.

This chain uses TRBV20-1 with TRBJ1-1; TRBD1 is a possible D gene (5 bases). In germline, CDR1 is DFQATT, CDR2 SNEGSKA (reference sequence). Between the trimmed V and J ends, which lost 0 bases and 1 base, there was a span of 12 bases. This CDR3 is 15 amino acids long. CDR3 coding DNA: TGCAGTGCTAGAGATCTGTACAGGCCGAACACTGAAGCTTTCTTT. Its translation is CSARDLYRPNTEAFF.

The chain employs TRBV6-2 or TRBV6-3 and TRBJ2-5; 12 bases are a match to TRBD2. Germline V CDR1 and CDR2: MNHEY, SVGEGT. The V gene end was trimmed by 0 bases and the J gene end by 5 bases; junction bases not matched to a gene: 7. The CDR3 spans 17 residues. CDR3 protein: CASSYSLAGGPRETQYF. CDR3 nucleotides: TGTGCCAGCAGTTACTCCCTAGCGGGAGGGCCGAGGGAGACCCAGTACTTC.

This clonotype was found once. CDR3 DNA: TGCAGTGCGTTAAAGTCGTTCATTCCGAACAATGAGCAGTTCTTC. It specifies CSALKSFIPNNEQFF. The genes are TRBV20-1 and TRBJ2-1; D is undetermined. The V end lost 6 bases, the J end lost 5 bases, and 20 bases lay between the germline ends. Germline lookup yields CDR1 DFQATT and CDR2 SNEGSKA (reference sequence). The CDR3 length is 15 residues.

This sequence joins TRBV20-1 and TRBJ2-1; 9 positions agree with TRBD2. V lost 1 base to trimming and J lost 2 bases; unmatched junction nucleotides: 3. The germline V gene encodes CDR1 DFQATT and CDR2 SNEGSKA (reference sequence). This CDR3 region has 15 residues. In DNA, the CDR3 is TGCAGTGCTAGAGGCGGGAGGGCAGCCTACAATGAGCAGTTCTTC. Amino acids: CSARGGRAAYNEQFF.

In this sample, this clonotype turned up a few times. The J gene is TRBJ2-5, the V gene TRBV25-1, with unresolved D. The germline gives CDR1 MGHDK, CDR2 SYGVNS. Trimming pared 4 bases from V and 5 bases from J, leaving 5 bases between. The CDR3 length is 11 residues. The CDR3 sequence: CASSVSETQYF. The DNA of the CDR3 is TGTGCCAGCAGTGTGTCGGAGACCCAGTACTTC.

The DNA for the CDR3 is TGTGCCAGCACCACCGGACAGGCCTATGGCTACACCTTC. This codes for CASTTGQAYGYTF. The rearrangement uses TRBV13 and TRBJ1-2; 7 bases agree with TRBD1. CDR1 is PRHDT and CDR2 is FYEKMQ in the germline V gene (reference sequence). The CDR3 runs 13 residues. With 7 bases clipped from V and 4 bases from J, the junction kept 6 bases outside the gene matches.

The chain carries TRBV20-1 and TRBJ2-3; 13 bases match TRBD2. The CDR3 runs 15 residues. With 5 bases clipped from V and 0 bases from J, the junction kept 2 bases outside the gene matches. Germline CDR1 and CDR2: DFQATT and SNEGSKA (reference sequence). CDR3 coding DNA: TGCAGTGCTGGGACTAGCGGGAATAGCACAGATACGCAGTATTTT. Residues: CSAGTSGNSTDTQYF.

The CDR3 loop reads CASSLSEGAQTVDETQYF. In DNA, the CDR3 is TGTGCCAGCAGTTTAAGCGAGGGGGCGCAGACGGTTGATGAGACCCAGTACTTC. The chain combines TRBV28 with TRBJ2-5; 7 nucleotides align to TRBD1. The CDR3 runs 18 residues. Looked up from germline, CDR1 is MDHEN and CDR2 is SYDVKM. V was clipped by 2 bases and J by 5 bases; unmatched bases: 17.

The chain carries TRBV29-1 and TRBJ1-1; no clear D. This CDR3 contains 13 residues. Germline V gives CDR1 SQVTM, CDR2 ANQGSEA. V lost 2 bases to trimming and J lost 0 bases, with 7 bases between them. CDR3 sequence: CSVERRLNTEAFF. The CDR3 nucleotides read TGCAGCGTTGAACGCCGCCTGAACACTGAAGCTTTCTTT.

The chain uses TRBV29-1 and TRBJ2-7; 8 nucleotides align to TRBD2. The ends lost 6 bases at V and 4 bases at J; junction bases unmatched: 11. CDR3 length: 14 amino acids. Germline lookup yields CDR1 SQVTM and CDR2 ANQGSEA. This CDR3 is CSVDTSGQGYEQYF. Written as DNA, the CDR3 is TGCAGCGTCGATACTAGCGGCCAGGGATACGAGCAGTACTTC.

CDR3 coding DNA: TGCAGCGTTGACGAGGGACAAGAGCAGTTCTTC. Protein sequence: CSVDEGQEQFF. The chain is built from TRBV29-1 and TRBJ2-1, with a tentative D call TRBD1 (6 bases). V lost 3 bases, J lost 10 bases, and 10 bases lay in between. The length of the CDR3 is 11 residues. Looked up from germline, CDR1 is SQVTM and CDR2 is ANQGSEA.

CDR3 protein: CAWSKGLGNQPQHF. The DNA of the CDR3 is TGTGCCTGGAGTAAAGGGTTGGGGAATCAGCCCCAGCATTTT. The V gene is TRBV30, the J gene TRBJ1-5, with D unresolved. Germline CDR1 GTSNPN, CDR2 SVGIG (reference sequence). V was trimmed by 2 bases and J by 4 bases, leaving 12 bases between them. This CDR3 is built from 14 residues.

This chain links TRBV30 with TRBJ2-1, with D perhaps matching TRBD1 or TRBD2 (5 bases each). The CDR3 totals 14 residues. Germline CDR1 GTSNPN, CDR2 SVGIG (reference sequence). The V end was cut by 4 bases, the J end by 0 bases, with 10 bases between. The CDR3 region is CAWMSGSSYNEQFF. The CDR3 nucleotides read TGTGCCTGGATGTCAGGGAGCTCCTACAATGAGCAGTTCTTC.

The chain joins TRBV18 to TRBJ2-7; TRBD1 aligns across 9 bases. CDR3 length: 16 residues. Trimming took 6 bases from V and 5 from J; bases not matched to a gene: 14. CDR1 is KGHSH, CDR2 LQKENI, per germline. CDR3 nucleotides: TGTGCCAGCTCGCCTCTATCACAGGGGGCGGATCACGAGCAGTACTTC. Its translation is CASSPLSQGADHEQYF.

The CDR3 spells CSAKYSGTDTQYF. CDR3 in DNA: TGCAGTGCCAAATATAGCGGGACAGATACGCAGTATTTT. The genes are TRBV20-1 and TRBJ2-3; 7 bases are a match to TRBD2. Germline CDR1 DFQATT, CDR2 SNEGSKA (reference sequence). The CDR3 spans 13 residues. The V and J ends lost 6 bases and 3 bases, in that order; junction bases with no gene match: 6.

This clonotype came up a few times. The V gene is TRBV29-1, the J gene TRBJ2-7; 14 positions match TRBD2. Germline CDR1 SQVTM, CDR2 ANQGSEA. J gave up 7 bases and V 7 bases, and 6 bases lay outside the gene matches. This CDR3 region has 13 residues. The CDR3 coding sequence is TGCAGCGCCGGACTAGCGGGAGGATGGGAGCAGTACTTC. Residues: CSAGLAGGWEQYF.